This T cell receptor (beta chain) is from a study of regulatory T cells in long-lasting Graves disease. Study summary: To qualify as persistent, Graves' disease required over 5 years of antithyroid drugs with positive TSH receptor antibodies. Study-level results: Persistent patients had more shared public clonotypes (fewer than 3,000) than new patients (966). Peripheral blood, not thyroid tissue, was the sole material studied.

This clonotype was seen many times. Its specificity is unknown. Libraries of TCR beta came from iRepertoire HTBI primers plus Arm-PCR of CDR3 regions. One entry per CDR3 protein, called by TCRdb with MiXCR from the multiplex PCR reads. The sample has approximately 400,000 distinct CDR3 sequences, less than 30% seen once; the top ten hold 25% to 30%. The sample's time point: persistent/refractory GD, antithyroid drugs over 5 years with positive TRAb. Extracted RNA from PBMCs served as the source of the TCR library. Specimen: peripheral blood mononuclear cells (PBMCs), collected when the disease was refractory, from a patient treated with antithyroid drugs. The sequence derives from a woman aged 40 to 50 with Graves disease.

CDR3 protein: CSGSNTEAFF. The CDR3 nucleotides are TGCAGCGGTTCGAACACTGAAGCTTTCTTT. V is TRBV29-1 and J is TRBJ1-1; D unresolved. This CDR3 is 10 amino acids long. V lost 7 bases and J lost 1, with 4 bases in between. Germline V gene sequence: CDR1 SQVTM, CDR2 ANQGSEA.